Here is one T cell receptor beta chain with its context. Patients at the Seattle site were enrolled during active infection and followed longitudinally. V trimming: 8 bases; J trimming: 6 bases; junction bases outside the gene matches: 7. The CDR3 runs to 13 residues. Looked up from germline, CDR1 is MNHEY and CDR2 is SMNVEV (reference sequence). These data are taken from a study of blood T cell repertoires in COVID-19. About the study: The study drew acute and convalescent COVID-19 samples from the United States, Italy and Spain.

As processed by the authors: Reference gene primer amplification gave estimated nucleated cell counts. Profiling relied on immunoSEQ multiplex PCR, and the TCRdb table lists in-frame clones only, not all of them. That table gives V, J and clone size, and the DNA gave D and trimming. The sample contains about 320,000 clones, under 90% of which appear only once. The sequencing input was peripheral blood. This chain joins TRBV27 and TRBJ2-7; 10 bases align to TRBD1. The clonotype comes from a woman in her 30s with COVID-19, enrolled during active disease. CDR3 nucleotides: TGTGCCAGCGGCTGGGACAGGGGACGCGAGCAGTACTTC. Amino acids: CASGWDRGREQYF.